These 25 T cell receptor beta chains were all obtained from the same sample, sequenced in a study of TIL therapy for anti-PD-1-resistant metastatic lung cancer. Stated time point: pre-treatment sample, taken before nivolumab and TIL therapy. Sequencing used immunoSEQ v3. Using immunoSEQ multiplex PCR, the repertoire was profiled, and TCRdb retains in-frame clones only, with some absent. The sample has some 50,000 clones; 70% to 85% are singletons. Material: blood, obtained at baseline. The receptors derive from a man in his 70s with non-small cell lung cancer.

The rearrangement joins TRBV4-1 to TRBJ2-2; TRBD1 aligns across 9 bases. Germline CDR1 reads MGHRA; CDR2 reads YSYEKL. With 0 bases clipped from V and 5 bases from J, the junction kept 4 bases outside the gene matches. The CDR3 is 16 residues long. The DNA of the CDR3 is TGCGCCAGCAGCCAAGAAGGACAGGGGTTGACCGGGGAGCTGTTTTTT. It translates to CASSQEGQGLTGELFF.

This sequence joins TRBV18 and TRBJ2-6; D gene unclear. Trimming shortened V by 1 base and J by 0 bases, and 19 bases separated the two germline ends. This CDR3 comprises 20 residues. Germline assignment: CDR1 KGHSH and CDR2 LQKENI. CDR3 in DNA: TGTGCCAGCTCACCACTAACCGGTTCCATACTGATCTCTGGGGCCAACGTCCTGACTTTC. Protein sequence: CASSPLTGSILISGANVLTF.

The chain is built from TRBV14 and TRBJ2-1; D possibly corresponds to TRBD2 (5 bases). V lost 4 bases to trimming and J lost 10 bases, with 17 bases between them. The CDR3 runs to 14 residues. The germline V gene encodes CDR1 SGHDN and CDR2 FVKESK. The CDR3 coding sequence is TGTGCCAGCAGCCCGAACATAGCCCGAGGGGAGCAGTTCTTC. Protein sequence: CASSPNIARGEQFF. The full variable domain, its missing parts supplied by reference TRBV14 and TRBJ2-1, is EAGVTQFPSHSVIEKGQTVTLRCDPISGHDNLYWYRRVMGKEIKFLLHFVKESKQDESGMPNNRFLAERTGGTYSTLKVQPAELEDSGVYFCASSPNIARGEQFFGPGTRLTVL.

The CDR3 sequence: CASAPGGFGYTF. CDR3 DNA: TGTGCCAGCGCCCCAGGGGGCTTTGGCTACACCTTC. The rearrangement uses TRBV2 and TRBJ1-2; 8 bases fit TRBD1. CDR1 is SNHLY, CDR2 FYNNEI, per germline. Germline trimming cut 8 bases from V and 7 bases from J; bases unmatched to any gene: 6. This CDR3 contains 12 residues.

V and J are TRBV5-1 and TRBJ2-2; D ambiguous. Trimming shortened V by 0 bases and J by 10 bases, and 7 bases separated the two germline ends. CDR3 length: 12 amino acids. CDR1 and CDR2 from the germline V gene are SGHRS and YFSETQ. The CDR3 spells CASSLGLTELFF. The DNA for the CDR3 is TGCGCCAGCAGCTTGGGGCTCACGGAGCTGTTTTTT.

Comment on this clone: This sample also contains other DNA sequences that code for the same CDR3. The rearrangement uses TRBV30 and TRBJ2-4; D call uncertain. V gave up 0 bases and J gave up 7 bases, with 16 bases separating them. The CDR3 contains 15 residues. The germline CDR1 and CDR2 sequences are GTSNPN and SVGIG (reference sequence). CDR3 sequence (DNA): TGTGCCTGGAGTGTAGGCCCCTCCGGTTGGAACATTCAGTACTTC. Encoded protein: CAWSVGPSGWNIQYF.

The chain carries TRBV5-6 and TRBJ2-6; a possible D gene is TRBD1 (6 bases). This CDR3 is built from 15 residues. V was cut by 2 bases and J by 4 bases, with 10 bases left in between. Germline lookup yields CDR1 SGHDT and CDR2 YYEEEE. In DNA, the CDR3 is TGTGCCAGCAGCTTTGACAGGTCCGGGGCCAACGTCCTGACTTTC. Translated: CASSFDRSGANVLTF.

CDR3 amino acids: CARSLNGQDSGNTIYF. CDR3 nucleotide sequence: TGTGCCAGAAGCTTAAATGGACAGGACTCTGGAAACACCATATATTTT. The gene calls are TRBV7-5 and TRBJ1-3; the tabulated D call, TRBD1, remains unverified against the DNA. TRBV7-5 is deemed a pseudogene. The CDR3 covers 16 residues.

V is TRBV28 and J is TRBJ2-7, with D tentatively TRBD2 (5 bases). The CDR3 is 15 residues long. Trimming shortened V by 5 bases and J by 1 base, and 15 bases separated the two germline ends. The germline CDR1 and CDR2 sequences are MDHEN and SYDVKM. This CDR3 is CASSTTGRQSYEQYF. In DNA form, the CDR3 reads TGTGCCAGCAGTACCACGGGAAGGCAGTCCTACGAGCAGTACTTC.

The chain carries TRBV2 and TRBJ2-1; 11 positions agree with TRBD2. CDR3 length: 16 residues. Germline CDR1 reads SNHLY; CDR2 reads FYNNEI. V shed 2 bases and J 9 bases; nucleotides not matched to a gene: 9. The CDR3 DNA reads TGTGCCAGCAGTGAAAGTAATAGCGGGAGGGAAGGTGAGCAGTTCTTC. Protein: CASSESNSGREGEQFF.

V and J are TRBV7-6 and TRBJ2-1; D is unclear. With 8 bases removed from V and 3 bases from J, the gap between germline ends came to 11 bases. Germline CDR1 reads SGHVS; CDR2 reads FNYEAQ. The CDR3 is made up of 13 amino acids. This CDR3 is CASRSYRYNEQFF. CDR3 nucleotides: TGTGCCAGCCGGAGTTACCGCTACAATGAGCAGTTCTTC.

The gene calls are TRBV11-2 and TRBJ2-3; TRBD2 matches at 9 bases. The CDR3 length is 17 residues. CDR1 is SGHAT, CDR2 FQNNGV, per germline. V trimming: 4 bases; J trimming: 2 bases; junction bases outside the gene matches: 10. Here the CDR3 DNA reads TGTGCCAGCAGCTGGATCCCGGGCGGGAGGGCCACAGATACGCAGTATTTT. Its translation is CASSWIPGGRATDTQYF.

The chain joins TRBV15 to TRBJ2-3; the match to TRBD1 covers 8 bases. Trimming cost V 1 base and J 0 bases; bases outside gene matches: 3. CDR1 LNHNV and CDR2 YYDKDF come from the germline V gene (reference sequence). The CDR3 is 16 residues long. Written as DNA, the CDR3 is TGTGCCACCAGCAGAGGGGGACAGGCTAGCACAGATACGCAGTATTTT. The encoded protein is CATSRGGQASTDTQYF.

The chain joins TRBV2 to TRBJ2-7, with 9 bases lining up with TRBD2. Germline assignment: CDR1 SNHLY and CDR2 FYNNEI. The CDR3 contains 15 residues. Trimming at V came to 1 base and at J to 2 bases, leaving 3 bases not matched to a gene. The CDR3 loop is CASSEVAGGTYEQYF. The CDR3 DNA reads as TGTGCCAGCAGTGAAGTTGCGGGGGGGACCTACGAGCAGTACTTC.

This clone appeared once. The chain uses TRBV2 and TRBJ1-5, with 7 bases matching TRBD1. The germline V gene encodes CDR1 SNHLY and CDR2 FYNNEI. The CDR3 totals 16 residues. J was trimmed by 3 bases and V by 4 bases; bases with no gene match: 9. The CDR3 region is CASSAPATGNNQPQHF. CDR3 in DNA: TGTGCCAGCAGTGCCCCAGCGACAGGGAACAATCAGCCCCAGCATTTT.

The chain recombines TRBV30 with TRBJ2-7; D is possibly TRBD1 (5 bases). Trimming took off 4 bases at V and 3 bases at J, with 10 bases between the two ends. The CDR3 spans 12 residues. Germline CDR1 is GTSNPN and CDR2 is SVGIG (reference sequence). The CDR3 spells CAWTGKGYEQYF. CDR3 DNA sequence: TGTGCCTGGACAGGGAAAGGCTACGAGCAGTACTTC.

This chain uses TRBV30 with TRBJ1-6; D perhaps matches TRBD1 (5 bases). Germline V gene data show CDR1 as GTSNPN and CDR2 as SVGIG (reference sequence). The CDR3 extends over 16 amino acids. V dropped 1 base and J dropped 7 bases, with 17 bases sitting between them. CDR3 loop: CAWSEDSTKGNSPLHF. The CDR3 DNA reads as TGTGCCTGGAGTGAAGACAGCACGAAGGGGAATTCACCCCTCCACTTT.

The CDR3 coding sequence is TGTGCCAGCAGCTTGGACCGAGGGACAAGGGAGCTGTTTTTT. Amino acids: CASSLDRGTRELFF. The rearrangement links TRBV5-8 to TRBJ2-2, with a weak D call TRBD1 (6 bases). Trimming pared 0 bases from V and 9 bases from J, leaving 12 bases between. CDR1 is SGHTS and CDR2 is YDEGEE in the germline V gene. The CDR3 sequence is 14 residues long.

This clone was observed once. The rearrangement joins TRBV28 to TRBJ2-4; D is perhaps TRBD2 (5 bases). Germline CDR1 is MDHEN and CDR2 is SYDVKM. The CDR3 totals 19 residues. Trimming pared 4 bases from V and 0 bases from J, leaving 22 bases between. Written as DNA, the CDR3 is TGTGCCAGCAGTTCCGTAGATAAAGCCGGGGTACTAGCCAAAAACATTCAGTACTTC. Its protein is CASSSVDKAGVLAKNIQYF.

The chain employs TRBV2 and TRBJ1-5, with a weak D call TRBD1 (5 bases). CDR1 is SNHLY and CDR2 is FYNNEI in the germline V gene. The CDR3 has 13 residues. The V end was cut by 4 bases, the J end by 1 base, with 5 bases between. The CDR3 bases are TGTGCCAGCAGTGGGGGCAGCAATCAGCCCCAGCATTTT. Its protein is CASSGGSNQPQHF. The variable domain in full, with the rest retrieved from reference TRBV2 and TRBJ1-5, is EPEVTQTPSHQVTQMGQEVILRCVPISNHLYFYWYRQILGQKVEFLVSFYNNEISEKSEIFDDQFSVERPDGSNFTLKIRSTKLEDSAMYFCASSGGSNQPQHFGDGTRLSIL.

The chain links TRBV7-2 to TRBJ2-1; unclear D gene. Trimming removed 4 bases at V and 9 bases at J, with 13 bases between. The CDR3 consists of 13 residues. In germline, CDR1 is SGHTA, CDR2 FQGNSA. CDR3 in DNA: TGTGCCAGCAGCTCTATACCCCTGGGTGAGCAGTTCTTC. Translation: CASSSIPLGEQFF. Full variable domain (missing parts from reference TRBV7-2 and TRBJ2-1): GAGVSQSPSNKVTEKGKDVELRCDPISGHTALYWYRQSLGQGLEFLIYFQGNSAPDKSGLPSDRFSAERTGGSVSTLTIQRTQQEDSAVYLCASSSIPLGEQFFGPGTRLTVL.

The DNA of the CDR3 is TGTGCCAGCAGTGAATTCACCGGCCAGCCCCAAGAGACCCAGTACTTC. Its protein is CASSEFTGQPQETQYF. The genes are TRBV6-1 and TRBJ2-5; no clear D gene. The germline V gene has CDR1 MNHNS and CDR2 SASEGT. The CDR3 runs to 16 residues. V was clipped by 2 bases and J by 1 base, with 14 bases between them.

The chain couples TRBV4-2 to TRBJ2-1; a possible D gene is TRBD1 (6 bases). This CDR3 has 17 amino acids. V shed 0 bases and J shed 1 base, with 13 bases lying between them. CDR1 LGHNA and CDR2 YNFKEQ come from the germline V gene. DNA for the CDR3: TGTGCCAGCAGCCAAGATAGTCAAGGGGGTTCCTACAATGAGCAGTTCTTC. Translation: CASSQDSQGGSYNEQFF.

This chain joins TRBV7-6 and TRBJ2-7; no reliable D call. Germline V gives CDR1 SGHVS, CDR2 FNYEAQ. The V end was cut by 3 bases, the J end by 4 bases, with 13 bases between. There are 14 residues in the CDR3. CDR3 bases: TGTGCCAGCAGCTTGGGTCCCTCCACATACGAGCAGTACTTC. It yields the protein CASSLGPSTYEQYF.

This chain uses TRBV6-5 with TRBJ2-7, with TRBD1 matching 10 bases. Trimming at V came to 6 bases and at J to 4 bases, leaving 6 bases not matched to a gene. This CDR3 has 14 amino acids. CDR1 is MNHEY and CDR2 is SVGAGI in the germline V gene. The CDR3 loop reads CASSPGQGSYEQYF. The CDR3 DNA follows: TGTGCCAGCAGCCCGGGACAGGGGTCTTACGAGCAGTACTTC.